This T cell receptor beta chain was sequenced during a study of technical replicates of blood from a handful of donors. This table comes from immunoSEQ multiplex PCR, and its TCRdb copy is limited to in-frame clones, with some not included. The sample lists around 79,000 clones; under 95% were seen once. CDR1 SGHNT and CDR2 YENEEA come from the germline V gene. The CDR3 covers 13 residues. J gave up 10 bases and V 6 bases, and 4 bases lay outside the gene matches. Material: T cells isolated from PBMCs. The rearrangement uses TRBV11-3 and TRBJ1-6; TRBD1 agrees at 9 bases. This sequence was found in a human donor in good health. In DNA form, the CDR3 reads TGTGCCAGCAGGAGGACAGGGGAATCACCCCTCCACTTT. Translation: CASRRTGESPLHF.